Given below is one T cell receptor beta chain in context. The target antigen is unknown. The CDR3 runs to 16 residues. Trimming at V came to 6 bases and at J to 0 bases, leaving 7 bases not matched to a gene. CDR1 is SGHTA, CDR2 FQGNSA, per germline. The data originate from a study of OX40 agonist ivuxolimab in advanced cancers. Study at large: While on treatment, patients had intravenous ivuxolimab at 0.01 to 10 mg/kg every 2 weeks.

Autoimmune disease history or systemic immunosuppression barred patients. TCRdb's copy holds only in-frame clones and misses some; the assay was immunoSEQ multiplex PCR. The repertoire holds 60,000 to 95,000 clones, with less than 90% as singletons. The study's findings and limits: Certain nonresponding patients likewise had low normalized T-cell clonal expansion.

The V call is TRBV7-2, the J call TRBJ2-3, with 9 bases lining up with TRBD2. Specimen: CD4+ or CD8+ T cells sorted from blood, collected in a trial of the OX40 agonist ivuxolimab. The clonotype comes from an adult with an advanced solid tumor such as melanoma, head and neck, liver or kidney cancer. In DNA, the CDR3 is TGTGCCAGCAGGAGGGGGACTAGCCGAAGCACAGATACGCAGTATTTT. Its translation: CASRRGTSRSTDTQYF. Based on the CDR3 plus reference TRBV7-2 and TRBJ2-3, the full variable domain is GAGVSQSPSNKVTEKGKDVELRCDPISGHTALYWYRQSLGQGLEFLIYFQGNSAPDKSGLPSDRFSAERTGGSVSTLTIQRTQQEDSAVYLCASRRGTSRSTDTQYFGPGTRLTVL.